This T cell receptor (beta chain) is drawn from a study of Graves' ophthalmopathy and Graves' hyperthyroidism. No donor had other autoimmune disease, uncontrolled infection, pregnancy or lactation. Germline CDR1 reads MNHEY; CDR2 reads SVGEGT. V was clipped by 5 bases and J by 1 base, with 11 bases between them. The CDR3 spans 15 residues. The study amplified TCR beta CDR3 regions using RNA transcripts. An initial RT-PCR round employing HTBI primers preceded a second-round multiplex PCR. TCRdb re-called the multiplex PCR reads through MiXCR, storing one row per CDR3 protein. The sample lists around 400,000 distinct CDR3 sequences, about 17% occurring once. General study results and limits: In blood, most expanded thyroid clonotypes above 0.001 frequency were also detected.

This clonotype was picked up many times. Antigen unknown. This chain joins TRBV6-2 or TRBV6-3 and TRBJ2-2, with TRBD2 as a possible D gene (5 bases). This receptor was obtained from a woman aged 18-30 years with Graves' ophthalmopathy. Sequences were obtained from peripheral blood. The CDR3 loop is CASSGWEWNTGELFF. The CDR3 nucleotides read TGTGCCAGCAGTGGGTGGGAGTGGAACACCGGGGAGCTGTTTTTT.